These 9 T cell receptor beta chains originate from one sample sequenced in a study of a mutant IDH1 vaccine in newly diagnosed glioma. The repertoire was sequenced with immunoSEQ multiplex PCR; TCRdb's copy has only in-frame clones and lacks some. Seen here are 60,000 or so clones, 80% to 90% observed once, and the top ten hold approximately 8.1%. These receptors' antigens are unknown. As for time point: week 23, last vaccination. The investigators gave 300 ug of mutant IDH1 20-mer peptide in each vaccine dose, together with topical imiquimod. Sample: PBMCs, taken from a glioma patient whose treatment included an IDH1 peptide vaccine. The receptors originated from a woman between 40 and 55 years old with glioma. Some clones in this sample may be carry-over from other donors' samples.

The chain is built from TRBV5-5 and TRBJ1-6, with no clear D. Trimming took off 4 bases at V and 8 bases at J, with 16 bases between the two ends. The CDR3 is 15 residues long. Germline loops: CDR1 SGHKS, CDR2 YYEKEE (reference sequence). DNA for the CDR3: TGTGCCAGCAGCCTCCGGCCAAACGGGGATTCACCCCTCCACTTT. Amino acids: CASSLRPNGDSPLHF. The entire variable domain, with the rest obtained from reference TRBV5-5 and TRBJ1-6, is as follows: DAGVTQSPTHLIKTRGQQVTLRCSPISGHKSVSWYQQVLGQGPQFIFQYYEKEERGRGNFPDRFSARQFPNYSSELNVNALLLGDSALYLCASSLRPNGDSPLHFGNGTRLTVT.

The V call is TRBV11-2, the J call TRBJ1-4, with D possibly matching TRBD1 (6 bases). There are 14 residues in the CDR3. Trimming removed 2 bases from V and 6 bases from J, with 10 bases in between. Looked up from germline, CDR1 is SGHAT and CDR2 is FQNNGV. CDR3 residues: CASSLSGADEKLFF. The DNA for the CDR3 is TGTGCCAGCAGCTTATCAGGGGCAGATGAAAAACTGTTTTTT.

CDR3 DNA sequence: TGTGCCAGCAGTTACTCCTCCTCCTACGAGCAGTACTTC. Residues: CASSYSSSYEQYF. V is TRBV6-5 and J is TRBJ2-7; D unresolved. V lost 0 bases, J lost 0 bases, and 3 bases lay in between. This CDR3 has 13 amino acids. Germline CDR1 is MNHEY and CDR2 is SVGAGI.

The chain uses TRBV6-5 and TRBJ2-5; no clear D gene. Per germline, CDR1 MNHEY and CDR2 SVGAGI. The V gene lost 2 bases and the J gene lost 5 bases, with 15 bases spanning the gap. This CDR3 has 15 amino acids. CDR3 in amino acids: CASSYVGPIPETQYF. CDR3 in DNA: TGTGCCAGCAGTTACGTAGGACCGATACCGGAGACCCAGTACTTC.

This rearrangement joins TRBV5-6 to TRBJ2-7; 11 bases map to TRBD1. Trimming cost V 4 bases and J 5 bases; bases outside gene matches: 5. The CDR3 length is 14 residues. Germline loops: CDR1 SGHDT, CDR2 YYEEEE. The CDR3 here is CASSPGQGADEQYF. Here the CDR3 DNA reads TGTGCCAGCAGCCCAGGACAGGGGGCTGACGAGCAGTACTTC.

V is TRBV29-1 and J is TRBJ2-7; the D is unclear. V lost 3 bases, J lost 9 bases, and 9 bases lay in between. CDR3 size: 10 residues. Germline lookup yields CDR1 SQVTM and CDR2 ANQGSEA. The CDR3 sequence is CSVDRELQYF. CDR3 sequence (DNA): TGCAGCGTTGATAGGGAATTGCAGTACTTC.

V and J are TRBV6-5 and TRBJ2-2; D is unresolved. This CDR3 has 13 amino acids. V shed 1 base and J shed 5 bases, with 5 bases lying between them. Germline V gives CDR1 MNHEY, CDR2 SVGAGI. The CDR3 DNA reads TGTGCCAGCAGTTACTTGGGGACCGGGGAGCTGTTTTTT. Protein product: CASSYLGTGELFF.

Written as DNA, the CDR3 is TGCGCCAGCAGTTCATCGGGTTCGCAGTATTTT. Its translation: CASSSSGSQYF. This sequence joins TRBV5-1 and TRBJ2-3, with unresolved D. Trimming took off 5 bases at V and 10 bases at J, with 11 bases between the two ends. The germline V gene encodes CDR1 SGHRS and CDR2 YFSETQ. The CDR3 covers 11 residues.

V usage is TRBV5-8 and J usage is TRBJ1-4; D gene uncertain. CDR3 size: 15 residues. With 4 bases removed from V and 4 bases from J, the gap between germline ends came to 14 bases. Germline V gene data show CDR1 as SGHTS and CDR2 as YDEGEE. The CDR3 coding sequence is TGTGCCAGCAGCCCCGGGGATCGGGATAATGAAAAACTGTTTTTT. It specifies CASSPGDRDNEKLFF.